The T cell receptor beta chain described here comes from a study of T cells expressing NK-cell markers. Study-wide results and limits: These same clonotypes (in several donors) also led the CD3+CD56-NKG2C+ fraction.

TCRdb re-analyzed the 5' RACE reads; it lists each CDR3 protein once, without DNA. This sample contains a few hundred thousand distinct CDR3 sequences. The germline V gene has CDR1 DFQATT and CDR2 SNEGSKA (reference sequence). The CDR3 sequence is 14 residues long. As for this clonotype: Its antigen is currently unknown.

The receptor was derived from a man between 18 and 29 years old in good health. V gene TRBV20-1 combines with J gene TRBJ2-3; lacking DNA, the TRBD2 call made by TCRdb goes unchecked. Material: blood T cells: a sorted CD56 or NKG2C T cell subset, CD4+ or CD8+ T cells, or bulk PBMC T cells (not recorded which). CDR3 sequence: CSARGSGSRDTQYF.